These 3 T cell receptor beta chains were all obtained from the same sample, sequenced in a study of cytomegalovirus exposure and HLA in healthy donors. PCR primers comprised 60 Vbeta and 13 Jbeta primers. The data were produced by immunoSEQ multiplex PCR, yet TCRdb's version contains in-frame clones alone and is incomplete. The repertoire holds about 190,000 clones, around 75% seen once, with 6.3% in the top ten. The sequencing input was PBMCs. Receptors originate from a man aged 35-49 years in good health and CMV-seropositive.

The chain recombines TRBV7-9 with TRBJ2-1; 7 bases agree with TRBD1. V gave up 1 base and J gave up 6 bases; unmatched junction bases: 6. Germline V gene data show CDR1 as SEHNR and CDR2 as FQNEAQ (reference sequence). This CDR3 has 15 amino acids. In nucleotides, the CDR3 is TGTGCCAGCAGCTTAGGGACAGGATGGCGCAATGAGCAGTTCTTC. Encoded protein: CASSLGTGWRNEQFF.

The chain recombines TRBV6-5 with TRBJ1-2; TRBD1 might be the D (6 bases). Germline V gene data show CDR1 as MNHEY and CDR2 as SVGAGI. The CDR3 loop spans 16 amino acids. Trimming took 0 bases from V and 5 from J, leaving 16 bases between them. This CDR3 is CASSYSTGGSPYGYTF. The DNA of the CDR3 is TGTGCCAGCAGTTACTCGACTGGGGGCTCCCCGTATGGCTACACCTTC.

The chain combines TRBV6-5 with TRBJ1-2, with 7 bases matching TRBD1. Trimming cost V 2 bases and J 6 bases; bases outside gene matches: 9. Germline lookup yields CDR1 MNHEY and CDR2 SVGAGI. The CDR3 totals 15 residues. This CDR3 reads CASSYGRTGRDGYTF. CDR3 DNA sequence: TGTGCCAGCAGTTACGGAAGGACAGGAAGAGATGGCTACACCTTC.